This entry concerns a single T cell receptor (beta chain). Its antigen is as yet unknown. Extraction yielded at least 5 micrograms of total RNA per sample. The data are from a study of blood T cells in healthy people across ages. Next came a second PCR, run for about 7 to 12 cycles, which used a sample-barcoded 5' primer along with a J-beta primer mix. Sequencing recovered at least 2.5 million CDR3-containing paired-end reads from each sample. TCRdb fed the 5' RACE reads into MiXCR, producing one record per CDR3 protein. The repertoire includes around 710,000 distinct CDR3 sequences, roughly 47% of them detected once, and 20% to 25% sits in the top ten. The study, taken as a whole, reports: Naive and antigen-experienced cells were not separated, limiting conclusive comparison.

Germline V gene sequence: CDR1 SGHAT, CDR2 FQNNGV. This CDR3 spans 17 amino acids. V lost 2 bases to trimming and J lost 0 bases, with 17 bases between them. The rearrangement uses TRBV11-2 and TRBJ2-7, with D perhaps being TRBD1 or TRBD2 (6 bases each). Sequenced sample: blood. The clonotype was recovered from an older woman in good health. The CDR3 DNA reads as TGTGCCAGCAGCTTAACGGACCCCGGGGGACACTCCTACGAGCAGTACTTC. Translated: CASSLTDPGGHSYEQYF.